These T cell receptor beta chains were read from a single sample in a study of tumor-infiltrating lymphocytes in localized non-small cell lung cancer. Measured with immunoSEQ multiplex PCR; TCRdb has only the in-frame clones, and not every one. The sample lists several thousand clones, 76% occurring once. The sequenced sample was lung tumor tissue. The receptors derive from a human donor with non-small cell lung cancer. Both conserved end residues are part of each CDR3. The D gene is left open where the match is weak. Size tells how often a clone was seen (once, few, many) or the class of an expanded clone, and some rows leave it out.

d_gene: NA
j_gene: TRBJ2-2
abundance: NA
v_gene: TRBV10-2
CDR3aa: CASSVKYGELFF
CDR3nt: TGCGCCAGCAGTGTGAAGTACGGGGAGCTGTTTTTT

d_gene: NA
j_gene: TRBJ2-1
abundance: NA
v_gene: TRBV29-1
CDR3aa: CSVNQAGASEQFF
CDR3nt: TGCAGCGTAAACCAGGCAGGAGCATCCGAGCAGTTCTTC

d_gene: NA
j_gene: TRBJ2-2
abundance: NA
v_gene: TRBV5-1
CDR3aa: CASSLYRHTGELFF
CDR3nt: TGCGCCAGCAGCTTGTATCGCCACACCGGGGAGCTGTTTTTT

d_gene: NA
j_gene: TRBJ2-1
abundance: NA
v_gene: TRBV10-3
CDR3aa: CAILVFNEQFF
CDR3nt: TGTGCCATTCTAGTCTTCAATGAGCAGTTCTTC

d_gene: TRBD2
j_gene: TRBJ2-1
abundance: NA
v_gene: TRBV7-8
CDR3aa: CASSPIRGGDNEQFF
CDR3nt: TGTGCCAGCAGCCCGATCCGGGGGGGGGACAATGAGCAGTTCTTC

d_gene: NA
j_gene: TRBJ1-4
abundance: NA
v_gene: TRBV27
CDR3aa: CASQDRRNEKLFF
CDR3nt: TGTGCCAGCCAGGACAGACGGAATGAAAAACTGTTTTTT

d_gene: NA
j_gene: TRBJ1-2
abundance: NA
v_gene: TRBV6-6
CDR3aa: CASSPPGYYGYTF
CDR3nt: TGTGCCAGCAGCCCGCCGGGGTACTATGGCTACACCTTC

d_gene: NA
j_gene: TRBJ2-3
abundance: large
v_gene: TRBV18
CDR3aa: CASSPVGYSLDTQYF
CDR3nt: TGTGCCAGCTCACCAGTAGGGTATTCTCTAGATACGCAGTATTTT

d_gene: NA
j_gene: TRBJ2-4
abundance: few
v_gene: TRBV28
CDR3aa: CAIALDAAKNIQYF
CDR3nt: TGTGCCATCGCCCTAGATGCGGCCAAAAACATTCAGTACTTC

d_gene: NA
j_gene: TRBJ2-7
abundance: NA
v_gene: TRBV5-5
CDR3aa: CASSLGVRSGYEQYF
CDR3nt: TGTGCCAGCAGCTTGGGAGTGAGGTCAGGCTACGAGCAGTACTTC

d_gene: NA
j_gene: TRBJ2-3
abundance: NA
v_gene: TRBV6-6
CDR3aa: CASSPTDTQYF
CDR3nt: TGTGCCAGCAGCCCCACAGATACGCAGTATTTT

d_gene: NA
j_gene: TRBJ1-2
abundance: few
v_gene: TRBV4-2
CDR3aa: CASSPWVDSGDPNYGYTF
CDR3nt: TGTGCCAGCAGCCCCTGGGTGGACTCAGGTGATCCGAACTATGGCTACACCTTC

d_gene: TRBD1
j_gene: TRBJ1-4
abundance: few
v_gene: TRBV11-2
CDR3aa: CASNAGTANEKLFF
CDR3nt: TGTGCCAGCAACGCCGGGACAGCTAATGAAAAACTGTTTTTT

d_gene: TRBD2
j_gene: TRBJ2-1
abundance: NA
v_gene: TRBV28
CDR3aa: CASSSPVSGGAGEQFF
CDR3nt: TGTGCCAGCAGTTCCCCGGTTAGCGGGGGGGCCGGTGAGCAGTTCTTC

d_gene: TRBD2
j_gene: TRBJ2-1
abundance: NA
v_gene: TRBV7-9
CDR3aa: CASSFGLAGNEQFF
CDR3nt: TGTGCCAGCAGCTTCGGTCTAGCGGGGAATGAGCAGTTCTTC

d_gene: NA
j_gene: TRBJ1-3
abundance: NA
v_gene: TRBV19
CDR3aa: CASTPISGGLRGNTIYF
CDR3nt: TGTGCCAGTACCCCGATAAGTGGGGGGCTAAGGGGAAACACCATATATTTT

d_gene: NA
j_gene: TRBJ1-5
abundance: NA
v_gene: TRBV19
CDR3aa: CASSISRTNQPQHF
CDR3nt: TGTGCCAGTAGTATTAGTCGGACGAATCAGCCCCAGCATTTT

d_gene: NA
j_gene: TRBJ1-3
abundance: NA
v_gene: TRBV5-4
CDR3aa: CASSPAAASGNTIYF
CDR3nt: TGTGCCAGCAGTCCTGCGGCAGCCTCTGGAAACACCATATATTTT

d_gene: NA
j_gene: TRBJ2-2
abundance: NA
v_gene: TRBV6-5
CDR3aa: CASSYWQSGTGELFF
CDR3nt: TGTGCCAGCAGTTACTGGCAGAGTGGCACCGGGGAGCTGTTTTTT

d_gene: TRBD2
j_gene: TRBJ2-5
abundance: NA
v_gene: TRBV28
CDR3aa: CASSFVSGGAEETQYF
CDR3nt: TGTGCCAGCAGTTTTGTTAGCGGGGGGGCCGAGGAGACCCAGTACTTC